One and the same sample provided the 14 T cell receptor beta chains below, sequenced in a study of shared clonotypes between healthy human individuals. As defined, naive CD8 cells were CD45RO-negative and positively selected for CCR7, with terminally differentiated effector memory CD45RA+ cells excluded. Clones were read by immunoSEQ multiplex PCR, and TCRdb kept only the in-frame ones, dropping some. The sample consists of about 2.2 million clones, 80% to 95% of them appearing once. The specimen sequenced was naive CD8+ T cells from PBMCs. These receptors came from a young man in good health. Some clones in this sample may be carry-over from other donors' samples.

This rearrangement joins TRBV27 to TRBJ2-3, with D maybe TRBD1 (6 bases). CDR3 length: 15 residues. Trimming left V 4 bases short and J 1 base short, with 12 bases between. Germline lookup yields CDR1 MNHEY and CDR2 SMNVEV (reference sequence). The CDR3 loop reads CASSYGQLRTDTQYF. The CDR3 DNA reads TGTGCCAGCAGTTATGGACAGCTGCGCACAGATACGCAGTATTTT.

CDR3 protein: CASSLGGAGLNTEAFF. The CDR3 DNA reads TGTGCCAGCAGTTTAGGGGGGGCCGGCTTGAACACTGAAGCTTTCTTT. The V and J genes are TRBV27 and TRBJ1-1, with D perhaps TRBD1 (6 bases). Trimming took 2 bases from V and 0 from J, leaving 13 bases between them. The CDR3 consists of 16 residues. Germline V gene lookup returns CDR1 MNHEY and CDR2 SMNVEV (reference sequence).

The chain employs TRBV30 and TRBJ1-2; D gene unclear. V was pared by 0 bases and J by 0 bases, with 8 bases between. From germline, CDR1 is GTSNPN and CDR2 SVGIG (reference sequence). CDR3 length: 14 residues. The CDR3 is CAWSVVSTNYGYTF. CDR3 bases: TGTGCCTGGAGTGTTGTCAGCACTAACTATGGCTACACCTTC.

The rearrangement links TRBV6-6 to TRBJ2-1, with D perhaps TRBD1 or TRBD2 (5 bases each). In germline, CDR1 is MNHNY, CDR2 SVGAGI (reference sequence). CDR3 length: 12 residues. V lost 0 bases, J lost 14 bases, and 11 bases lay in between. CDR3 residues: CASSYSRDGEFF. CDR3 in DNA: TGTGCCAGCAGTTACTCGAGGGACGGAGAGTTCTTC.

CDR3 sequence: CASSVDGGGLGRNEQFF. CDR3 nucleotide sequence: TGTGCCAGCAGCGTAGATGGAGGGGGCCTGGGTCGGAATGAGCAGTTCTTC. The V gene is TRBV9, the J gene TRBJ2-1; weak D call: TRBD1 (7 bases). Germline V gene data show CDR1 as SGDLS and CDR2 as YYNGEE. The V end lost 0 bases, the J end lost 7 bases, and 20 bases lay between the germline ends. The CDR3 runs to 17 residues.

V and J are TRBV28 and TRBJ2-5, with no clear D. Germline loops: CDR1 MDHEN, CDR2 SYDVKM. V lost 3 bases, J lost 2 bases, and 7 bases lay in between. The CDR3 runs 13 residues. The CDR3 sequence: CASSFLGQETQYF. DNA of the CDR3: TGTGCCAGCAGTTTTTTAGGTCAAGAGACCCAGTACTTC.

The rearrangement links TRBV11-2 to TRBJ2-3; the D gene is possibly TRBD2 (6 bases). The CDR3 contains 15 residues. Germline CDR1 is SGHAT and CDR2 is FQNNGV. The V gene lost 6 bases and the J gene lost 2 bases, with 15 bases spanning the gap. The CDR3 reads CASRPRDFYTDTQYF. The CDR3 DNA reads TGTGCCAGCAGGCCCCGGGACTTCTACACAGATACGCAGTATTTT.

The V call is TRBV20-1, the J call TRBJ2-7; D uncertain. Germline values: CDR1 DFQATT, CDR2 SNEGSKA (reference sequence). V dropped 5 bases and J dropped 4 bases, with 9 bases sitting between them. The CDR3 covers 11 residues. The chain's CDR3 is CSAPSGYEQYF. CDR3 sequence (DNA): TGCAGTGCTCCCTCCGGATACGAGCAGTACTTC.

The chain is built from TRBV7-6 and TRBJ1-3; TRBD1 agrees at 8 bases. There are 16 residues in the CDR3. Germline assignment: CDR1 SGHVS and CDR2 FNYEAQ. Germline trimming cut 5 bases from V and 3 bases from J; bases unmatched to any gene: 9. The CDR3 sequence is CASSGRDRGDGNTIYF. Here the CDR3 DNA reads TGTGCCAGCAGCGGACGAGACAGGGGCGATGGAAACACCATATATTTT.

Remarks on this clone: The sample contains more than one DNA sequence encoding this CDR3. The rearrangement joins TRBV7-8 to TRBJ2-1, with a possible D match to TRBD2 (5 bases). There are 15 residues in the CDR3. V lost 2 bases and J 0 bases, leaving 8 bases between the germline ends. Germline loops: CDR1 SGHVS, CDR2 FQNEAQ. The CDR3 loop is CASSLKGSSYNEQFF. The DNA of the CDR3 is TGTGCCAGCAGCTTAAAAGGGAGCTCCTACAATGAGCAGTTCTTC.

Turning to this clone: Distinct nucleotide sequences in the sample also encode this CDR3. This chain links TRBV15 with TRBJ1-1; D gene ambiguous. CDR1 is LNHNV and CDR2 is YYDKDF in the germline V gene (reference sequence). This CDR3 contains 14 residues. Between the trimmed V and J ends, which lost 5 bases and 1 base, there was a span of 11 bases. In DNA form, the CDR3 reads TGTGCCACCAGCCGGGAAGGTGGGAACACTGAAGCTTTCTTT. It specifies CATSREGGNTEAFF.

This chain joins TRBV28 and TRBJ2-7; the D is unclear. The CDR3 is 14 amino acids. Germline V gene sequence: CDR1 MDHEN, CDR2 SYDVKM. Deletions cut 6 bases from V and 0 bases from J, with 12 bases between. The CDR3 coding sequence is TGTGCCAGCAGCCCTAGGGCAACCTCCTACGAGCAGTACTTC. Translated, it gives CASSPRATSYEQYF. Complete variable domain (other parts from reference TRBV28 and TRBJ2-7): DVKVTQSSRYLVKRTGEKVFLECVQDMDHENMFWYRQDPGLGLRLIYFSYDVKMKEKGDIPEGYSVSREKKERFSLILESASTNQTSMYLCASSPRATSYEQYFGPGTRLTVT.

The chain has TRBV28 and TRBJ2-7; 7 bases line up with TRBD2. In germline, CDR1 is MDHEN, CDR2 SYDVKM. This CDR3 region has 17 residues. V dropped 5 bases and J dropped 0; count of bases not matched to a gene: 13. The CDR3 spells CASSPPLGGVSSYEQYF. The CDR3 coding sequence is TGTGCCAGCAGTCCCCCCTTGGGGGGGGTGAGCTCCTACGAGCAGTACTTC.

This clone is a singleton in its sample. The rearrangement links TRBV27 to TRBJ1-4; 10 positions agree with TRBD1. CDR1 is MNHEY, CDR2 SMNVEV, per germline (reference sequence). V dropped 5 bases and J dropped 4; count of bases not matched to a gene: 4. This CDR3 is 15 amino acids long. CDR3 region: CASSDRGLNNEKLFF. Here the CDR3 DNA reads TGTGCCAGCAGTGACAGGGGGCTGAATAATGAAAAACTGTTTTTT.